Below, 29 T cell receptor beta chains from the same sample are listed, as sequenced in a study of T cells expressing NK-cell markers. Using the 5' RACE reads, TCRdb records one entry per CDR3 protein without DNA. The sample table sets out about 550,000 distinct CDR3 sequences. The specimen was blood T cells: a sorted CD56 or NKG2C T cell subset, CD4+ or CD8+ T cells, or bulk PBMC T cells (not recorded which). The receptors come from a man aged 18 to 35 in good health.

Here the CDR3 reads CASHGRWNTEAFF. V usage is TRBV7-9 and J usage is TRBJ1-1; there is no DNA to check the TCRdb D call of TRBD1. Germline CDR1 SEHNR, CDR2 FQNEAQ (reference sequence). CDR3 length: 13 residues.

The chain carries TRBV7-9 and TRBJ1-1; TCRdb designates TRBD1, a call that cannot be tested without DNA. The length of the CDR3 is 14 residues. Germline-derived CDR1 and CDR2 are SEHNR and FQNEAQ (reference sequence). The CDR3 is CASSLGSRGTEAFF.

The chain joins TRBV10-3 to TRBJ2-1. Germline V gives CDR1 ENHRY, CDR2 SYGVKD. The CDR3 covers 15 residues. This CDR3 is CAISVVDAPYNEQFF.

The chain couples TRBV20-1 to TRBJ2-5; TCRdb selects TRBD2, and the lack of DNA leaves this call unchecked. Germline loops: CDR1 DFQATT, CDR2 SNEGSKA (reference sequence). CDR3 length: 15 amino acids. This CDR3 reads CSARYHGGGPETQYF.

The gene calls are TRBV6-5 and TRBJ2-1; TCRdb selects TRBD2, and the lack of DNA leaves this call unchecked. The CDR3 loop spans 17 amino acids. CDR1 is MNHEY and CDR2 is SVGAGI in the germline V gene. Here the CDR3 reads CASSYSNGLALGNEQFF.

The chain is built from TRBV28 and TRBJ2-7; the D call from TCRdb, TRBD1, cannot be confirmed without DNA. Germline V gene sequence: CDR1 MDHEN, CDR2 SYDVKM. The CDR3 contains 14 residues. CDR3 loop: CASTPRGPIYEQYF.

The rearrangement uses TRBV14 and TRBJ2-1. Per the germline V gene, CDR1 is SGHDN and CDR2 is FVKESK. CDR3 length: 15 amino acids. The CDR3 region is CASSQGIFSRNEQFF.

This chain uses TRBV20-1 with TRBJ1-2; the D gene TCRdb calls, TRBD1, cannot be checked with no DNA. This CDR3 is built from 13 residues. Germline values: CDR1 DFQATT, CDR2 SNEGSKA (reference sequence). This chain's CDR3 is CSALPSTAYGYTF.

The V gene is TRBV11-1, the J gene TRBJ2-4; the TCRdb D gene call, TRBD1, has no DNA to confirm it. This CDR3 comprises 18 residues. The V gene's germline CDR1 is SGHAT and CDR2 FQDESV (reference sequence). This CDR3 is CASSLGEWGKRPKNIQYF.

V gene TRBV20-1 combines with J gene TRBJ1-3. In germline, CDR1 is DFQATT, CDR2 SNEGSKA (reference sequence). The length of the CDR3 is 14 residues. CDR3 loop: CSARDFSSGNTIYF.

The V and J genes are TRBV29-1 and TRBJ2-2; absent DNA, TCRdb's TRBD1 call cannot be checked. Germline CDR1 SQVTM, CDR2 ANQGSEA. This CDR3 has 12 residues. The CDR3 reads CSVGQAKGELFF.

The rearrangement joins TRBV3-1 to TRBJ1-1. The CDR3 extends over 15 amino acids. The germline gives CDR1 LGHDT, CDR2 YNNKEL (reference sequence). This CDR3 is CASRLGTAGNTEAFF. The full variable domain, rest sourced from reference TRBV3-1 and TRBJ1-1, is DTAVSQTPKYLVTQMGNDKSIKCEQNLGHDTMYWYKQDSKKFLKIMFSYNNKELIINETVPNRFSPKSPDKAHLNLHINSLELGDSAVYFCASRLGTAGNTEAFFGQGTRLTVV.

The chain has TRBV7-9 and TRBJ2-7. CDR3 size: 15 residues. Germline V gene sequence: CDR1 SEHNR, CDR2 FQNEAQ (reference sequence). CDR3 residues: CASSLAVNPSYEQYF.

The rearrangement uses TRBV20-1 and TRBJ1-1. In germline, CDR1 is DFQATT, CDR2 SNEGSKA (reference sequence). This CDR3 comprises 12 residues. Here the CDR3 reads CSASSPNTEAFF.

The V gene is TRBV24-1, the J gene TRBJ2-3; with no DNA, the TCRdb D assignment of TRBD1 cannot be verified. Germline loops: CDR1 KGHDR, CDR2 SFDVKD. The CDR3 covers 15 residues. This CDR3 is CATSDLGQGADTQYF.

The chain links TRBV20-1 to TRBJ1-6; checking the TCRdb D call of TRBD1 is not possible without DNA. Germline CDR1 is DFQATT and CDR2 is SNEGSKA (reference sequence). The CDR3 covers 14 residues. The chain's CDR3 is CSAGEDRANSPLHF.

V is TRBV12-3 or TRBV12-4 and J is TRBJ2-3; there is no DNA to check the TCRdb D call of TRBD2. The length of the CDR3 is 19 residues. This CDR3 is CASSSGSSGRALGTDTQYF.

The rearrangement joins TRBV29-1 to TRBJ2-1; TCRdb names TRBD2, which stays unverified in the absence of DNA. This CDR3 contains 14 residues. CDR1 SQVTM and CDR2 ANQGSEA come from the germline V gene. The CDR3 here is CSVLPSGRMDEQFF.

CDR3 in amino acids: CASEKDATDTQYF. The genes are TRBV2 and TRBJ2-3. The CDR3 contains 13 residues. CDR1 and CDR2 (germline): SNHLY, FYNNEI.

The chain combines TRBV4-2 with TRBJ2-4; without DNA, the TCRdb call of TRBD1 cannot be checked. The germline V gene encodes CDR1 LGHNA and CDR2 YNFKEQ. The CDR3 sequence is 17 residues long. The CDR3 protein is CASSQVASSAPANIQYF.

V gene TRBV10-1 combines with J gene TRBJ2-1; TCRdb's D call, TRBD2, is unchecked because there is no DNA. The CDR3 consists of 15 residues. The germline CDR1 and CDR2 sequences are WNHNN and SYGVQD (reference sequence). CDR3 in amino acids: CASSTAGSSYNEQFF.

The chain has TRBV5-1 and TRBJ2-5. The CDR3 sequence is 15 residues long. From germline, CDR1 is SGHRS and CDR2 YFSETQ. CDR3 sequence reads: CASRRLTRLWETQYF. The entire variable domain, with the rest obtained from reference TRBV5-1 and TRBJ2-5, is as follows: KAGVTQTPRYLIKTRGQQVTLSCSPISGHRSVSWYQQTPGQGLQFLFEYFSETQRNKGNFPGRFSGRQFSNSRSEMNVSTLELGDSALYLCASRRLTRLWETQYFGPGTRLLVL.

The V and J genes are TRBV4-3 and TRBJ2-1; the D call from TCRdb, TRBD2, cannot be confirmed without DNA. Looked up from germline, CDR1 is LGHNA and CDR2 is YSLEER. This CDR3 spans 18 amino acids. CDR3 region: CASSQDWAREKSYNEQFF.

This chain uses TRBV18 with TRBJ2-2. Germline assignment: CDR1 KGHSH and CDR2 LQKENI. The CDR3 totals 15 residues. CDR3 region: CASSPYTANTGELFF.

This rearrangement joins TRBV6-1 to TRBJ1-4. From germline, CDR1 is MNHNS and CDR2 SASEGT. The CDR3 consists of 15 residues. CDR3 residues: CASSARNERSEKLFF.

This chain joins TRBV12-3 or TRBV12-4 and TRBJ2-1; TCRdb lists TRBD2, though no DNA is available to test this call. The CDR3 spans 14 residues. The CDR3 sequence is CASSTGTFRNEQFF.

This CDR3 is CSVLDRDGGYF. The J gene is TRBJ2-7, the V gene TRBV29-1; the TRBD1 assignment by TCRdb is unverifiable without DNA. CDR1 SQVTM and CDR2 ANQGSEA come from the germline V gene. CDR3 length equals 11 residues.

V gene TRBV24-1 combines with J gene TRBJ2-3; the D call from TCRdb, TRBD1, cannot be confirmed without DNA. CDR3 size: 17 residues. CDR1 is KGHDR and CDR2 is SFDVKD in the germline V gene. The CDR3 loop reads CATSDGTGSPSTDTQYF.

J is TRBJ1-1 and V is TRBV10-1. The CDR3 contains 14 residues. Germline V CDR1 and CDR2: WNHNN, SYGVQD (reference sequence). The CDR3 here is CASSDGLMNTEAFF.